Shown below are 16 T cell receptor beta chains from a single sample sequenced in a study of blood T cells in healthy people across ages. A second about 7 to 11 cycle PCR used barcoded and J-beta primers. TCRdb analysed the 5' RACE reads with MiXCR anew, one entry per CDR3 protein. This sample has 1,500,000 or so distinct CDR3 sequences, with about 42% found just once. The sample consisted of blood. These receptors were taken from a woman under 30 in good health.

This clonotype has just a few counts. The chain has TRBV20-1 and TRBJ1-5, with D possibly being TRBD1 (6 bases). V shed 4 bases and J shed 2 bases, with 15 bases lying between them. This CDR3 contains 15 residues. Per the germline V gene, CDR1 is DFQATT and CDR2 is SNEGSKA (reference sequence). The CDR3 nucleotides read TGCAGTGCTATTTCCAGGGGAGAGGGCAATCAGCCCCAGCATTTT. Its translation is CSAISRGEGNQPQHF.

This chain uses TRBV2 with TRBJ1-1; perhaps TRBD1 as D (5 bases). This CDR3 contains 15 residues. V was shortened by 3 bases and J by 1 base, with 12 bases between the two germline ends. CDR1 and CDR2 (germline): SNHLY, FYNNEI. The CDR3 sequence is CASSDPRGTNTEAFF. As DNA, the CDR3 is TGTGCCAGCAGTGATCCGAGGGGAACGAACACTGAAGCTTTCTTT.

Worth noting for this clonotype: At one end the junction does not follow the germline gene, possibly because of a read error. The chain links TRBV11-2 to TRBJ2-1, with 7 bases identical to TRBD1. Germline CDR1 reads SGHAT; CDR2 reads FQNNGV. The CDR3 runs to 14 residues. The CDR3, as DNA: TGTGCCGGCAGCTCGACAGGGTCCTACAATGAGCAGTTCTTC. This sequence encodes CAGSSTGSYNEQFF.

J is TRBJ2-2 and V is TRBV9; possibly TRBD1 for D (5 bases). Germline V gene lookup returns CDR1 SGDLS and CDR2 YYNGEE. With 1 base removed from V and 4 bases from J, the gap between germline ends came to 8 bases. This CDR3 has 14 amino acids. CDR3 sequence reads: CASSVQGATGELFF. CDR3 in DNA: TGTGCCAGCAGCGTACAGGGTGCCACCGGGGAGCTGTTTTTT.

The gene calls are TRBV6-6 and TRBJ2-5; 13 positions agree with TRBD2. Per the germline V gene, CDR1 is MNHNY and CDR2 is SVGAGI (reference sequence). The trim removed 4 bases at V and 6 bases at J, leaving 5 bases unmatched. CDR3 length equals 15 residues. The CDR3 region has the DNA TGTGCCAGCAGTTCACTAGCGGGGGGGGTCCAGACCCAGTACTTC. This codes for CASSSLAGGVQTQYF.

On this clonotype itself: Its ends do not fully match the called genes, so a read error is possible. CDR3: CASSLDPGNPTQYF. CDR3 in DNA: TGCGCCAGCAGCTTAGACCCAGGAAATCCTACGCAGTATTTT. V gene TRBV11-2 combines with J gene TRBJ2-3; no firm D call. Germline CDR1 and CDR2: SGHAT and FQNNGV. The CDR3 has 14 amino acids. Based on the CDR3 plus reference TRBV11-2 and TRBJ2-3, the full variable domain is EAGVAQSPRYKIIEKRQSVAFWCNPISGHATLYWYQQILGQGPKLLIQFQNNGVVDDSQLPKDRFSAERLKGVDSTLKIQPAKLEDSAVYLCASSLDPGNPTQYFGPGTRLTVL.

This clonotype was detected only a few times. V usage is TRBV11-2 and J usage is TRBJ2-1, with 9 bases lining up with TRBD2. V gave up 2 bases and J gave up 8 bases; unmatched junction bases: 10. Germline V gene lookup returns CDR1 SGHAT and CDR2 FQNNGV. This CDR3 has 16 residues. CDR3 nucleotides: TGTGCCAGCAGCTTATATCCTAGCGGGACCCCCCATGAGCAGTTCTTC. It is translated as CASSLYPSGTPHEQFF.

This chain connects TRBV5-1 to TRBJ1-2; D is uncertain. The germline V gene has CDR1 SGHRS and CDR2 YFSETQ. The CDR3 has 14 amino acids. The ends were cut back, 0 bases at V and 4 bases at J, with 10 bases in the middle. The CDR3 reads CASSLAVRAYGYTF. The CDR3 coding sequence is TGCGCCAGCAGCTTGGCCGTACGGGCCTATGGCTACACCTTC.

The chain joins TRBV6-2 or TRBV6-3 to TRBJ2-1; D is possibly TRBD1 or TRBD2 (5 bases each). V gave up 1 base and J gave up 7 bases, with 5 bases separating them. CDR1 and CDR2 from the germline V gene are MNHEY and SVGEGT. This CDR3 contains 12 residues. CDR3 in DNA: TGTGCCAGCAGTTACTGGGGGAATGAGCAGTTCTTC. Protein: CASSYWGNEQFF.

The J gene is TRBJ2-2, the V gene TRBV20-1; unclear D gene. Per germline, CDR1 DFQATT and CDR2 SNEGSKA (reference sequence). The CDR3 is 13 residues long. Between the trimmed V and J ends, which lost 0 bases and 7 bases, there was a span of 9 bases. CDR3 sequence reads: CSARDYGDGELFF. CDR3 in DNA: TGCAGTGCTAGAGATTATGGGGACGGGGAGCTGTTTTTT.

This clonotype was recorded a few times. V is TRBV20-1 and J is TRBJ1-5; 7 bases fit TRBD1. There are 15 residues in the CDR3. Per germline, CDR1 DFQATT and CDR2 SNEGSKA (reference sequence). V dropped 6 bases and J dropped 1; count of bases not matched to a gene: 9. The CDR3 DNA is TGCAGTGCAGAACAGGGGAGGAGAAGCAATCAGCCCCAGCATTTT. Its translation: CSAEQGRRSNQPQHF.

This chain joins TRBV20-1 and TRBJ2-2; perhaps TRBD1 as D (5 bases). V dropped 4 bases and J dropped 1 base, with 10 bases sitting between them. Germline V CDR1 and CDR2: DFQATT, SNEGSKA (reference sequence). This CDR3 is 14 amino acids long. CDR3 sequence: CSAKGRVNTGELFF. CDR3 sequence (DNA): TGCAGTGCTAAGGGCAGGGTGAACACCGGGGAGCTGTTTTTT.

This clonotype occurred a few times. This chain uses TRBV10-3 with TRBJ2-1; D is possibly TRBD1 (6 bases). The J call may be in error: the DNA end matches TRBJ2-7 better. Germline CDR1 ENHRY, CDR2 SYGVKD. The CDR3 spans 16 residues. CDR3 amino acids: CAISQRTGSSYNEQYF. Written as DNA, the CDR3 is TGTGCCATCAGCCAACGAACAGGGAGCTCCTACAATGAGCAGTACTTC.

V is TRBV29-1 and J is TRBJ1-2; D ambiguous. There are 14 residues in the CDR3. V was shortened by 1 base and J by 8 bases, with 17 bases between the two germline ends. CDR1 is SQVTM, CDR2 ANQGSEA, per germline. This chain's CDR3 is CSVEAPQVSGGYTF. CDR3 bases: TGCAGCGTTGAAGCACCTCAGGTTTCGGGCGGCTACACCTTC.

V and J are TRBV6-4 and TRBJ2-3, with 12 bases matching TRBD1. V was clipped by 6 bases and J by 4 bases; unmatched bases: 5. CDR1 is MRHNA, CDR2 SNTAGT, per germline. The CDR3 spans 15 residues. The CDR3 DNA follows: TGTGCCAGCAGCGCCGGGACAGGGGGCGCAGATACGCAGTATTTT. It encodes CASSAGTGGADTQYF.

This clonotype appeared a few times. The rearrangement links TRBV5-6 to TRBJ2-1; 11 positions agree with TRBD2. The better agreement between TRBJ2-7 and the DNA end casts doubt on the J call. Germline-derived CDR1 and CDR2 are SGHDT and YYEEEE. This CDR3 has 18 amino acids. This CDR3 is CASQAPGLAVPSYNEQYF. The CDR3 bases are TGTGCCAGCCAAGCTCCGGGACTAGCGGTACCCTCCTACAATGAGCAGTACTTC.